The clone carrying this T cell receptor (beta chain) has a single count. In germline, CDR1 is MNHEY, CDR2 SVGAGI. CDR3 length: 12 residues. V gave up 6 bases and J gave up 7 bases, with 12 bases separating them. Assay used: immunoSEQ multiplex PCR; TCRdb lists only in-frame clones, some missing. Among approximately 2.4 million clones, nearly 97% were seen once, and the ten largest hold roughly 0.13%. The record originates from a study of shared clonotypes between healthy human individuals. This TCR came from a man in his late teens or twenties in good health. This chain joins TRBV6-5 and TRBJ1-2; TRBD1 might be the D (5 bases). Sequencing was performed on naive CD4+ T cells sorted from blood. Subset denoted: CD45RA+ positively selected. The CDR3 bases are TGTGCCAGCAGCAACCCCCAGGGTGGCTACACCTTC. Amino acid sequence: CASSNPQGGYTF.